A single sample is the source of the 7 T cell receptor beta chains below, sequenced in a study of cytomegalovirus exposure and HLA in healthy donors. PCR used 60 Vbeta primers and 13 Jbeta primers. The table came from immunoSEQ multiplex PCR; TCRdb's copy has only in-frame clones and leaves some out. Among roughly 120,000 clones listed, under 90% were seen once. The sample comprised PBMCs. Receptor source: a woman under 40 in good health and CMV-seronegative.

The genes are TRBV7-2 and TRBJ2-7; 14 bases are a match to TRBD2. V was pared by 4 bases and J by 4 bases, with 9 bases of the junction left unmatched. CDR3 size: 17 residues. Germline values: CDR1 SGHTA, CDR2 FQGNSA. CDR3 in DNA: TGTGCCAGCAGCTCTCATGCAGGGACTAGCGGGAGTTACGAGCAGTACTTC. Translating it yields CASSSHAGTSGSYEQYF.

V is TRBV6-4 and J is TRBJ2-1; 10 nucleotides line up with TRBD2. The ends lost 2 bases at V and 3 bases at J; junction bases unmatched: 1. Germline V gives CDR1 MRHNA, CDR2 SNTAGT. This CDR3 has 15 residues. The CDR3 nucleotides are TGTGCCAGCAGTGACCTAGCGGGAGACTACAATGAGCAGTTCTTC. Translated, it gives CASSDLAGDYNEQFF.

This clone was seen only a few times. The chain recombines TRBV5-1 with TRBJ2-3, with 9 bases lining up with TRBD1. Germline V CDR1 and CDR2: SGHRS, YFSETQ. The CDR3 is 14 amino acids. Trimming at V came to 3 bases and at J to 4 bases, leaving 3 bases not matched to a gene. The CDR3 is CASSSRTGADTQYF. CDR3 bases: TGCGCCAGCAGCTCTAGGACAGGGGCAGATACGCAGTATTTT.

The chain is built from TRBV2 and TRBJ2-7, with 7 bases that match TRBD2. CDR1 SNHLY and CDR2 FYNNEI come from the germline V gene. The CDR3 sequence is 13 residues long. V was pared by 8 bases and J by 3 bases, with 7 bases of the junction left unmatched. The CDR3 is CASGTIRNYEQYF. The CDR3 DNA reads TGTGCCAGCGGGACTATTAGAAACTACGAGCAGTACTTC. Using reference TRBV2 and TRBJ2-7 for the parts outside the CDR3, the full variable domain is EPEVTQTPSHQVTQMGQEVILRCVPISNHLYFYWYRQILGQKVEFLVSFYNNEISEKSEIFDDQFSVERPDGSNFTLKIRSTKLEDSAMYFCASGTIRNYEQYFGPGTRLTVT.

The chain couples TRBV4-3 to TRBJ2-7; TRBD2 matches 12 bases. CDR1 is LGHNA, CDR2 YSLEER, per germline. The CDR3 totals 18 residues. Trimming took 1 base from V and 0 from J; bases not matched to a gene: 7. The chain's CDR3 is CASSQAPGTSGYSYEQYF. The CDR3 DNA follows: TGCGCCAGCAGCCAAGCGCCCGGGACTAGCGGGTACTCCTACGAGCAGTACTTC.

The chain employs TRBV25-1 and TRBJ1-2; TRBD1 might be the D (6 bases). CDR1 MGHDK and CDR2 SYGVNS come from the germline V gene. The ends were cut back, 8 bases at V and 7 bases at J, with 17 bases in the middle. This CDR3 is 13 amino acids long. The CDR3 loop reads CASQITGKGGYTF. For the CDR3, the DNA is TGTGCCAGCCAAATAACAGGGAAAGGTGGCTACACCTTC.

V and J are TRBV5-4 and TRBJ2-3; 7 bases align to TRBD2. Germline CDR1 reads SGHNT; CDR2 reads YYREEE (reference sequence). The CDR3 spans 13 residues. The V and J ends lost 4 bases and 4 bases, in that order; junction bases with no gene match: 3. CDR3 sequence: CASSPAGADTQYF. Written as DNA, the CDR3 is TGTGCCAGCAGCCCGGCGGGGGCAGATACGCAGTATTTT. Combining the CDR3 with reference TRBV5-4 and TRBJ2-3 gives the whole variable domain ETGVTQSPTHLIKTRGQQVTLRCSSQSGHNTVSWYQQALGQGPQFIFQYYREEENGRGNFPPRFSGLQFPNYSSELNVNALELDDSALYLCASSPAGADTQYFGPGTRLTVL.